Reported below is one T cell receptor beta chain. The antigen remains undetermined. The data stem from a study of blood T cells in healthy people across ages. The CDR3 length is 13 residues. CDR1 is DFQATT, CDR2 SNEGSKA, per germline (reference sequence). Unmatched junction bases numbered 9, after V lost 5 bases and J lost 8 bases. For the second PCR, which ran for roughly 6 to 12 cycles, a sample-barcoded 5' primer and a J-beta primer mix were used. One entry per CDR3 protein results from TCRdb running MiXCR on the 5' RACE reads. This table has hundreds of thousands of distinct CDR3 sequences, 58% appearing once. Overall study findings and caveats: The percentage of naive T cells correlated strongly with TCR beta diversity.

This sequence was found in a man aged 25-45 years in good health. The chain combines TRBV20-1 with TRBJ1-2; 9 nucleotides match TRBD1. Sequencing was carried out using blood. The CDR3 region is CSAYNRGREGYTF. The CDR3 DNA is TGCAGTGCTTACAACAGGGGGCGCGAAGGCTACACCTTC.